This T cell receptor beta chain appears in the sequencing data of a study of blood T cell repertoires in COVID-19. Study at large: Donors in the United States, Italy and Spain gave samples during acute or convalescent COVID-19. T cells, B-cell-depleted T cells, or PBMCs provided the cDNA or gDNA that served as material.

The authors' processing: From reference gene primer amplification, estimates of nucleated cell counts were derived. TCRdb's table, derived via immunoSEQ multiplex PCR, lists solely in-frame clones and lacks some. V, J and clone size reflect that table, while D and trimming were determined from the DNA. This table has about 130,000 clones, more than 70% appearing once. Germline trimming cut 3 bases from V and 2 bases from J; bases unmatched to any gene: 4. The CDR3 length is 14 residues. The germline CDR1 and CDR2 sequences are SGHNT and YYREEE (reference sequence). J is TRBJ1-1 and V is TRBV5-4; 7 bases match TRBD1. The sequenced sample was peripheral blood. The sequence was obtained from an elderly woman with acute or convalescent COVID-19. CDR3 loop: CASSSGQANTEAFF. In DNA form, the CDR3 reads TGTGCCAGCAGCTCCGGACAGGCCAACACTGAAGCTTTCTTT.